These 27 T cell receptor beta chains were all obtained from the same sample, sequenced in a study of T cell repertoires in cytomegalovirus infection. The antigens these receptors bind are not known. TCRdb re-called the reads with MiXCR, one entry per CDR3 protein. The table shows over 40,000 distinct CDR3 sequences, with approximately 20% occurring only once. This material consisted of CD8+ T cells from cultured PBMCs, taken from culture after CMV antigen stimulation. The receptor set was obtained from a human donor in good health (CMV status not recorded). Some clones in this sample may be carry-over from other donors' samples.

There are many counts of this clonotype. The CDR3 protein is CASSLGGSSYNEQFF. Here the CDR3 DNA reads TGTGCCAGCAGTTTAGGGGGGAGCTCCTACAATGAGCAGTTCTTC. The gene calls are TRBV12-3 or TRBV12-4 and TRBJ2-1; D might be TRBD1 or TRBD2, each matching 5 bases. V was clipped by 1 base and J by 0 bases, with 7 bases between them. The CDR3 runs 15 residues.

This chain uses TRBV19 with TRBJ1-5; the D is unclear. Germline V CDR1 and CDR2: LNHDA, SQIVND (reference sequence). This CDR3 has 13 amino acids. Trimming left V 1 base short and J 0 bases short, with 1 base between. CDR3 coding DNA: TGTGCCAGTAGTATAGCTAGCAATCAGCCCCAGCATTTT. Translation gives CASSIASNQPQHF.

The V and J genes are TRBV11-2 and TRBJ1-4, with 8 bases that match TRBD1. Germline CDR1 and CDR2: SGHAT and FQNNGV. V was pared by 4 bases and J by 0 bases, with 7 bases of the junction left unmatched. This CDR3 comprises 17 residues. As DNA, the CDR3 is TGTGCCAGCAGCTCAACTGACAGGGGACCAACTAATGAAAAACTGTTTTTT. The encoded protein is CASSSTDRGPTNEKLFF.

DNA of the CDR3: TGCGCCAGCAGCCAGGGCCAGGGGTGGAGGAATGAGCAGTTCTTC. It specifies CASSQGQGWRNEQFF. This sequence joins TRBV4-3 and TRBJ2-1; TRBD1 is a possible D gene (6 bases). This CDR3 has 15 residues. Deletions cut 3 bases from V and 7 bases from J, with 16 bases between. From germline, CDR1 is LGHNA and CDR2 YSLEER.

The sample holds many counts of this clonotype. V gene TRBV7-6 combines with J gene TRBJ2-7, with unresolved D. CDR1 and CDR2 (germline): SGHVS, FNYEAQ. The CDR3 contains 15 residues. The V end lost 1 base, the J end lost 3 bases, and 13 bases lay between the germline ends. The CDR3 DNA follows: TGTGCCAGCAGCTTAGAGGTCTCTGCCGGCTACGAGCAGTACTTC. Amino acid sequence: CASSLEVSAGYEQYF. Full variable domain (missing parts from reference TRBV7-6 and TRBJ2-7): GAGVSQSPRYKVTKRGQDVALRCDPISGHVSLYWYRQALGQGPEFLTYFNYEAQQDKSGLPNDRFSAERPEGSISTLTIQRTEQRDSAMYRCASSLEVSAGYEQYFGPGTRLTVT.

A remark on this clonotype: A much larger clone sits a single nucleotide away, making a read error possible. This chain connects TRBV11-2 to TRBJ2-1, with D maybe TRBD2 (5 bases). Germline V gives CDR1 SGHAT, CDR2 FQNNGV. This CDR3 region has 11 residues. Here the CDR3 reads CASSFGDEQSF. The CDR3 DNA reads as TGTGCCAGCAGCTTCGGGGATGAGCAGTCCTTC.

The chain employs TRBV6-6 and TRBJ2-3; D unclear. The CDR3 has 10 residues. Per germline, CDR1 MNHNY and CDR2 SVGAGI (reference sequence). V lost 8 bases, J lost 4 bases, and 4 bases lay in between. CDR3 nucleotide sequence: TGTGCCAGCCTATCAGATACGCAGTATTTT. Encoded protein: CASLSDTQYF.

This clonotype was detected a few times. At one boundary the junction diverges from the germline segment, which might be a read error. Here the CDR3 reads CVSSQDGGPHSNQPQHF. As DNA, the CDR3 is TGCGTCAGCAGCCAAGATGGGGGTCCTCATAGCAATCAGCCCCAGCATTTT. This sequence joins TRBV4-3 and TRBJ1-5; weak D call: TRBD1 (5 bases). Germline V gene sequence: CDR1 LGHNA, CDR2 YSLEER. This CDR3 is built from 17 residues.

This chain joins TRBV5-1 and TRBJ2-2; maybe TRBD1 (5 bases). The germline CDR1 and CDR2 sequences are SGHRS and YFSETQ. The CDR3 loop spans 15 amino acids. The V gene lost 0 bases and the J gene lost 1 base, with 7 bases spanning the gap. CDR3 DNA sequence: TGCGCCAGCAGCTTGGCTCAGGGGAACACCGGGGAGCTGTTTTTT. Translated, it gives CASSLAQGNTGELFF.

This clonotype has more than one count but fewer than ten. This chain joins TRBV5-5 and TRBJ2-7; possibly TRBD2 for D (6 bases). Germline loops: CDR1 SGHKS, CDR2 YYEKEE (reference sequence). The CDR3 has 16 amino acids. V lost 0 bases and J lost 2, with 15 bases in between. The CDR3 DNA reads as TGTGCCAGCAGCTTGGGTTCCGGGAGCAGGACCTACGAGCAGTACTTC. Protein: CASSLGSGSRTYEQYF.

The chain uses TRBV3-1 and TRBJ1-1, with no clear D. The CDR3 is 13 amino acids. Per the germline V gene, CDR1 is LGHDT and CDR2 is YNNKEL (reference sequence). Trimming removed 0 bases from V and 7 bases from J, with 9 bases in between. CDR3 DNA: TGTGCCAGCAGCCAAGAGCATAGGGATGAAGCTTTCTTT. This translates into CASSQEHRDEAFF.

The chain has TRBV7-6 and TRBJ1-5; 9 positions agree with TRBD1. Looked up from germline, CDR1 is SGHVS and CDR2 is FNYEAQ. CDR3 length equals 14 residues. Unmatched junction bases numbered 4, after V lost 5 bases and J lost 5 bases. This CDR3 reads CASSKRTGDQPQHF. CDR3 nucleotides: TGTGCCAGCAGCAAACGGACAGGGGATCAGCCCCAGCATTTT.

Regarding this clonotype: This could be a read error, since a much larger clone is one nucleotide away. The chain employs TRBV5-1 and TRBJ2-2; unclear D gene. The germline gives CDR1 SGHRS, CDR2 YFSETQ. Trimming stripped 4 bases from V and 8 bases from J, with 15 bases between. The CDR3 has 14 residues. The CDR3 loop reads CASSAKHFSGELFF. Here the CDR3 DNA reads TGCGCCAGCAGCGCGAAGCACTTTTCGGGGGAGCTGTTTTTT.

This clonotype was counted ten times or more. The CDR3: CASTDLGVSYNEQFF. CDR3 bases: TGTGCCAGCACCGACTTGGGGGTCTCCTACAATGAGCAGTTCTTC. V and J are TRBV6-5 and TRBJ2-1; the D call may be TRBD1 or TRBD2 (5 bases each). Between the trimmed V and J ends, which lost 7 bases and 0 bases, there was a span of 13 bases. CDR3 length: 15 amino acids. Germline CDR1 reads MNHEY; CDR2 reads SVGAGI.

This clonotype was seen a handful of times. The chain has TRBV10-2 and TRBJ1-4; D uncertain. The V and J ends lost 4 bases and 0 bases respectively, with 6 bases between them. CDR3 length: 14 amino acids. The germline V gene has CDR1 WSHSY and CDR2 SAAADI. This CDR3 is CASSVGATNEKLFF. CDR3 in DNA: TGCGCCAGCAGTGTTGGGGCAACTAATGAAAAACTGTTTTTT.

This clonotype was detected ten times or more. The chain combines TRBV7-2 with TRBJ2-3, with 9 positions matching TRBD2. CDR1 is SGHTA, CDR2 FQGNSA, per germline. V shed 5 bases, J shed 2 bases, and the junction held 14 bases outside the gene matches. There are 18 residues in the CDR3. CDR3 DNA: TGTGCCAGCAGCCCCTCAGTCGCCGGGACTAGCCCCACAGATACGCAGTATTTT. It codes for CASSPSVAGTSPTDTQYF.

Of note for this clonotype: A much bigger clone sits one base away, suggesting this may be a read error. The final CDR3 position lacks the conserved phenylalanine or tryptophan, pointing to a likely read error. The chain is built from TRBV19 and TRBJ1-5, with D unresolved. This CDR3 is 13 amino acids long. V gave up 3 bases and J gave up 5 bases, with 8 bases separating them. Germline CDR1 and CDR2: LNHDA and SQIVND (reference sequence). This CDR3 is CASSIDFDQPQHS. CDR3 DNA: TGTGCCAGTAGTATCGACTTTGATCAGCCCCAGCATTCT.

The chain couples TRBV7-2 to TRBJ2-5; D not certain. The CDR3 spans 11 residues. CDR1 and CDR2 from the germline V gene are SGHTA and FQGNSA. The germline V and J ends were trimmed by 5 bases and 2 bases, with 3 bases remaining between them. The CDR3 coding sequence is TGTGCCAGCAGCCAACAAGAGACCCAGTACTTC. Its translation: CASSQQETQYF.

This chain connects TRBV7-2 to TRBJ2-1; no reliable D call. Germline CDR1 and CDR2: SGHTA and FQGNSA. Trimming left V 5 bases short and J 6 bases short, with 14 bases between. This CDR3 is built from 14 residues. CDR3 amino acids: CASSRSLGGNEQFF. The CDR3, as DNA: TGTGCCAGCAGCCGAAGTCTGGGCGGCAATGAGCAGTTCTTC.

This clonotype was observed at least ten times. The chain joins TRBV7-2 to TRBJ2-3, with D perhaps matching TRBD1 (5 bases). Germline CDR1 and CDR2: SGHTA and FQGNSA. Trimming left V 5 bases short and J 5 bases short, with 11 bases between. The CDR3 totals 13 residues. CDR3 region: CASSLGRGDTQYF. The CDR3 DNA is TGTGCCAGCAGCCTCGGAAGGGGAGATACGCAGTATTTT.

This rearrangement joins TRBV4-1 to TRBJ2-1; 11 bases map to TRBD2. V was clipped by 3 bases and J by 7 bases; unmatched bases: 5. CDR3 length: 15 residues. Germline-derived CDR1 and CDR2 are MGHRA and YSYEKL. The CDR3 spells CASSQARTSGNEQFF. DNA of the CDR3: TGCGCCAGCAGCCAGGCTAGGACTAGCGGGAATGAGCAGTTCTTC.

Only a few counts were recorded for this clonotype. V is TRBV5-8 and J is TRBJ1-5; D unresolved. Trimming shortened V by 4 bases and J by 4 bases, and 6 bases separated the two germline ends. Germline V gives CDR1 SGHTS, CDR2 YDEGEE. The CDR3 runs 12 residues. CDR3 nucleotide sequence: TGTGCCAGCAGCCTTATAAATCAGCCCCAGCATTTT. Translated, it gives CASSLINQPQHF.

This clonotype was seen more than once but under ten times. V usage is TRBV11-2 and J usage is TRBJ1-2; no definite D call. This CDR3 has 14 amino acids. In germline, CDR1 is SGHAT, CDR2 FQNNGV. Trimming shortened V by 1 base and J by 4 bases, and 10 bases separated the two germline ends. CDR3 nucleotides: TGTGCCAGCAGCTTAGGTACACCGGCCTATGGCTACACCTTC. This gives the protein CASSLGTPAYGYTF.

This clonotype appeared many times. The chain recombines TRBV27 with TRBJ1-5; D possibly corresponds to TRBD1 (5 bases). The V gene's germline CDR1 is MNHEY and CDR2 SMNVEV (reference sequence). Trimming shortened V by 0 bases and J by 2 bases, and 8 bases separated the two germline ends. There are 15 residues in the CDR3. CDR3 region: CASSLSGVGNQPQHF. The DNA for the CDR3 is TGTGCCAGCAGTTTATCAGGGGTTGGCAATCAGCCCCAGCATTTT.

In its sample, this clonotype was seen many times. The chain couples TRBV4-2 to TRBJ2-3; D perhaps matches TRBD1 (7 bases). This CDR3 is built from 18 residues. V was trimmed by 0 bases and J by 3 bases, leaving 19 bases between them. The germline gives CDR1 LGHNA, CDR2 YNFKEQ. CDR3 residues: CASSQEVAGQNPTDTQYF. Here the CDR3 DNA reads TGTGCCAGCAGCCAAGAGGTGGCGGGACAGAATCCAACAGATACGCAGTATTTT.

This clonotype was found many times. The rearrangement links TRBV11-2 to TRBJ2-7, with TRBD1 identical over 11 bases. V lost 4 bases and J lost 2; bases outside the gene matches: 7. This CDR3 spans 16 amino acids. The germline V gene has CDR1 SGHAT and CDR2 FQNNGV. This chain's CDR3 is CASSSLPGQGAYEQYF. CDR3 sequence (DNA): TGTGCCAGCAGCTCCCTGCCGGGACAGGGGGCCTACGAGCAGTACTTC.

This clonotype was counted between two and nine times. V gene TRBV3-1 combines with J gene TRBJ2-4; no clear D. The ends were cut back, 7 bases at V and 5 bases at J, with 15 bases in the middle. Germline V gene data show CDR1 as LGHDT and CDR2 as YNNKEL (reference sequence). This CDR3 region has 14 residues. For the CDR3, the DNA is TGTGCCAGCACCTCCCGGATGGTTGAAAACATTCAGTACTTC. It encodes CASTSRMVENIQYF.